Presented here are 2 T cell receptor beta chains from one specimen sequenced in a study of blood T cell repertoires in COVID-19. Method: immunoSEQ multiplex PCR; TCRdb's copy keeps in-frame clones and lacks some. The sample consists of approximately 190,000 clones, 80% of them appearing once. Specimen: peripheral blood. Source of these receptors: a man in his sixties with acute or convalescent COVID-19.

The chain uses TRBV5-1 and TRBJ2-3; 7 nucleotides match TRBD2. Trimming took 0 bases from V and 6 from J; bases not matched to a gene: 7. This CDR3 region has 15 residues. Looked up from germline, CDR1 is SGHRS and CDR2 is YFSETQ. The CDR3 spells CASSLVRDYADTQYF. CDR3 DNA: TGCGCCAGCAGCTTGGTCCGGGACTACGCCGATACGCAGTATTTT.

CDR3 nucleotides: TGTGCCAGCAGCCAAGGACAGGGGGTACCGAAAGCTTTCTTT. Protein sequence: CASSQGQGVPKAFF. The J gene is TRBJ1-1, the V gene TRBV7-2; TRBD1 agrees at 10 bases. Germline loops: CDR1 SGHTA, CDR2 FQGNSA. The CDR3 is 14 amino acids. J gave up 9 bases and V 5 bases, and 9 bases lay outside the gene matches.